A selection of T cell receptor beta chains follows, all from one sample in a study of CD8+CD57+ T cells in acquired aplastic anemia. TCRdb processed the reads anew with MiXCR; each CDR3 protein has one entry. The repertoire has some 190,000 distinct CDR3 sequences, roughly 56% of them found once; the top ten carry approximately 15%. The sample taken for sequencing was sorted CD4+, CD8+, or CD8+CD57+ T cells (not recorded which) from PBMCs. Every receptor here comes from a human donor in good health, serving as a control. Both conserved end residues are part of each CDR3. The D gene is left open where the match is weak. Part of the rows lack a size; the others show once, few, many or a class for expanded clones.

TRBV25-1,TRBJ2-5,NA,NA,TGTGCCAGCAGTGAGCCGGACGGGGAGACCCAGTACTTC,CASSEPDGETQYF
TRBV7-8,TRBJ1-2,NA,TRBD1,TGTGCCAGCAGCTTACTTGGAACAGGGGGCTATGGCTACACCTTC,CASSLLGTGGYGYTF
TRBV2,TRBJ1-1,many,NA,TGTGCCAGCAGTGTAGGGGGGGACCACACTGAAGCTTTCTTT,CASSVGGDHTEAFF
TRBV7-9,TRBJ2-7,NA,TRBD1,TGCGCCAGCAGCTGGGGACAGGACTCCTACGAGCAGTACTTC,CASSWGQDSYEQYF
TRBV29-1,TRBJ1-2,few,TRBD1,TGCAGCAGTTACCCGGGACAGGGGAACTATGGCTACACCTTC,CSSYPGQGNYGYTF
TRBV29-1,TRBJ2-3,once,TRBD2,TGCAGCGTTGCCGGGACTACCCGCACAGATACGCAGTATTTT,CSVAGTTRTDTQYF
TRBV19,TRBJ2-1,NA,NA,TGTGCCAGTAGTATGGATAGCAACAATGAGCAGTTCTTC,CASSMDSNNEQFF
TRBV12-3/TRBV12-4,TRBJ1-2,NA,TRBD1,TGTGCCAGCAGTAGTACCGGGACAGGGGGCGGCTACACCTTC,CASSSTGTGGGYTF
TRBV7-2,TRBJ2-7,many,NA,TGTGCCAGCAGCTTAGGGTGGGGGCTCTCCTACGAGCAGTACTTC,CASSLGWGLSYEQYF
TRBV19,TRBJ2-7,once,TRBD2,TGTGCCAGTAGTACCCACCCATGGGACCTGGTAGCGGGGGCCACTTACGAGCAGTACTTC,CASSTHPWDLVAGATYEQYF
TRBV7-3,TRBJ2-3,many,TRBD2,TGTGCCAGCAGCTTACGGACTAGCGGGGGTCCCTCGCTAGATACGCAGTATTTT,CASSLRTSGGPSLDTQYF
TRBV7-6,TRBJ2-5,NA,TRBD2,TGTGCCAGCAGTTTAGCGTTGGTAGCGGGAGGAAAAGAGACCCAGTACTTC,CASSLALVAGGKETQYF
TRBV15,TRBJ2-2,NA,NA,TGTGCCACCAGCAGAGATGGGGGCACCGGGGAGCTGTTTTTT,CATSRDGGTGELFF
TRBV5-5,TRBJ1-5,many,NA,TGTGCCAGCAGCAGGGACCTTAGCAATCAGCCCCAGCATTTT,CASSRDLSNQPQHF
TRBV5-1,TRBJ2-1,once,TRBD2,TGCGCCAGCAGCTCCGGACTAGCGGGGGATGAGCAGTTCTTC,CASSSGLAGDEQFF
TRBV7-9,TRBJ2-2,once,TRBD2,TGTGCCAGCAAAAGCGGGGGTACCACCGGGGAGCTGTTTTTT,CASKSGGTTGELFF
TRBV5-1,TRBJ1-1,NA,TRBD1,TGCGCCAGCAGCTCAGGGGGCTTGGGGAACACTGAAGCTTTCTTT,CASSSGGLGNTEAFF
TRBV20-1,TRBJ2-7,NA,NA,TGCAGTGCTAGACCCGCTTCTTCCTACGAGCAGTACTTC,CSARPASSYEQYF
TRBV7-3,TRBJ2-5,NA,NA,TGTGCCAGCAGCACGTCCACGGAAGGGGGGACCCAGTACTTC,CASSTSTEGGTQYF
TRBV5-1,TRBJ2-7,once,NA,TGCGCCAGCAGCTTGGGTCGGACCCTACGGACATACGAGCAGTACTTC,CASSLGRTLRTYEQYF
TRBV7-2,TRBJ1-4,NA,NA,TGTGCCAGCAGCCCACAGGTTCGGATAGGAGAAAAACTGTTTTTT,CASSPQVRIGEKLFF
TRBV10-3,TRBJ2-1,NA,NA,TGTGCCATCAGTGATCCCGAGGGGAACTCCTACAATGAGCAGTTCTTC,CAISDPEGNSYNEQFF
TRBV27,TRBJ2-7,many,NA,TGTGCCAGCAGTCTCAAGGACAGTTCCTACGAGCAGTACTTC,CASSLKDSSYEQYF